This T cell receptor (beta chain) was identified in a study of OX40 agonist ivuxolimab in advanced cancers. Points from the study as a whole: Clones of CD4+ and CD8+ blood T cells grew by week 6 at doses of 0.1 to 3.0 mg/kg.

TCRdb keeps only in-frame clones here, not all; method: immunoSEQ multiplex PCR. Counted here are around 100,000 clones, roughly 89% occurring once; the ten biggest clones make up approximately 0.35%. V was clipped by 1 base and J by 2 bases; unmatched bases: 9. From germline, CDR1 is MGHRA and CDR2 YSYEKL. This CDR3 contains 18 residues. Of note for this clone: The antigen remains undetermined.

The clonotype originates from an adult with an advanced solid tumor such as melanoma, head and neck, liver or kidney cancer. The input for sequencing was CD4+ or CD8+ T cells sorted from blood, taken in a trial of the OX40 agonist ivuxolimab. The chain uses TRBV4-1 and TRBJ1-5, with 9 bases lining up with TRBD1. The CDR3 loop reads CASSQVGQGVLGNQPQHF. Written as DNA, the CDR3 is TGCGCCAGCAGCCAAGTGGGACAGGGAGTTCTTGGCAATCAGCCCCAGCATTTT.